These 30 T cell receptor beta chains were all obtained from the same sample, sequenced in a study of cytomegalovirus exposure and HLA in healthy donors. Primers for the PCR totalled 60 Vbeta and 13 Jbeta. Profiled with immunoSEQ multiplex PCR; TCRdb holds only in-frame clones, not every one. The table shows roughly 90,000 clones, with 80% occurring only once. The specimen sequenced was PBMCs. These receptors all stem from a man aged 25 to 40 in good health and CMV-seronegative.

The rearrangement uses TRBV19 and TRBJ1-5; D is perhaps TRBD1 (5 bases). V was shortened by 5 bases and J by 4 bases, with 12 bases between the two germline ends. The CDR3 contains 14 residues. The germline V gene has CDR1 LNHDA and CDR2 SQIVND (reference sequence). The CDR3 here is CASSPWGVNQPQHF. In nucleotides, the CDR3 is TGTGCCAGTAGTCCCTGGGGGGTAAATCAGCCCCAGCATTTT.

The chain joins TRBV7-9 to TRBJ2-5; maybe TRBD1 (6 bases). The CDR3 spans 15 residues. CDR1 SEHNR and CDR2 FQNEAQ come from the germline V gene (reference sequence). Trimming left V 5 bases short and J 0 bases short, with 13 bases between. The CDR3 sequence is CASSTRGTHQETQYF. For the CDR3, the DNA is TGTGCCAGCAGCACTCGAGGGACACACCAAGAGACCCAGTACTTC.

This chain joins TRBV7-2 and TRBJ2-3, with 9 bases matching TRBD2. With V trimmed by 1 base and J by 3 bases, 5 bases remained unmatched. This CDR3 has 16 amino acids. Germline lookup yields CDR1 SGHTA and CDR2 FQGNSA. The DNA of the CDR3 is TGTGCCAGCAGCTTAGGGGCGGGGGGGATGACAGATACGCAGTATTTT. This gives the protein CASSLGAGGMTDTQYF. Full variable domain (rest looked up from reference TRBV7-2 and TRBJ2-3): GAGVSQSPSNKVTEKGKDVELRCDPISGHTALYWYRQSLGQGLEFLIYFQGNSAPDKSGLPSDRFSAERTGGSVSTLTIQRTQQEDSAVYLCASSLGAGGMTDTQYFGPGTRLTVL.

This sequence joins TRBV7-9 and TRBJ2-3; possible D gene TRBD1, 6 bases. CDR3 length: 15 residues. The germline CDR1 and CDR2 sequences are SEHNR and FQNEAQ (reference sequence). Trimming pared 2 bases from V and 2 bases from J, leaving 11 bases between. This chain's CDR3 is CASSLRQAATDTQYF. The CDR3 DNA follows: TGTGCCAGCAGCTTAAGACAGGCTGCCACAGATACGCAGTATTTT.

The gene calls are TRBV30 and TRBJ1-1; D call uncertain. CDR1 is GTSNPN and CDR2 is SVGIG in the germline V gene (reference sequence). This CDR3 is 13 amino acids long. V was shortened by 5 bases and J by 4 bases, with 14 bases between the two germline ends. CDR3 nucleotides: TGTGCCTGGTGGAACAGACATTTCACTGAAGCTTTCTTT. Translation: CAWWNRHFTEAFF. Supplemented by reference TRBV30 and TRBJ1-1, the full variable domain reads SQTIHQWPATLVQPVGSPLSLECTVEGTSNPNLYWYRQAAGRGLQLLFYSVGIGQISSEVPQNLSASRPQDRQFILSSKKLLLSDSGFYLCAWWNRHFTEAFFGQGTRLTVV.

V usage is TRBV19 and J usage is TRBJ1-4, with 7 positions matching TRBD1. Germline-derived CDR1 and CDR2 are LNHDA and SQIVND (reference sequence). Germline trimming cut 5 bases from V and 7 bases from J; bases unmatched to any gene: 19. CDR3 length: 18 amino acids. The CDR3 sequence: CASSPGNMVGTVGEKLFF. CDR3 bases: TGTGCCAGTAGTCCCGGAAACATGGTCGGGACAGTAGGTGAAAAACTGTTTTTT.

This clone has more than one count but fewer than ten. The V gene is TRBV11-2, the J gene TRBJ1-5; D is perhaps TRBD1 (6 bases). Deletions cut 5 bases from V and 7 bases from J, with 12 bases between. Looked up from germline, CDR1 is SGHAT and CDR2 is FQNNGV. CDR3 size: 13 residues. CDR3 DNA: TGTGCCAGCAGCCCTCAGGGGACCCAGCCCCAGCATTTT. Translation: CASSPQGTQPQHF.

V gene TRBV21-1 combines with J gene TRBJ1-2; TRBD1, as called in the table, went unchecked against the DNA. TRBV21-1 is a recognized pseudogene. CDR3 length: 16 residues. The CDR3 nucleotides read TGTGCCAGCAGCAAAATAGGGTCGACAGTAGCTCGGGGCTACACCTTC. This codes for CASSKIGSTVARGYTF.

This chain joins TRBV6-5 and TRBJ2-7; weak D call: TRBD1 (5 bases). The V gene's germline CDR1 is MNHEY and CDR2 SVGAGI. CDR3 length equals 13 residues. Trimming shortened V by 6 bases and J by 7 bases, and 16 bases separated the two germline ends. The DNA of the CDR3 is TGTGCCAGCAGGGCAGGGTCCCTGGGTGAGCAGTACTTC. This encodes CASRAGSLGEQYF.

The V gene is TRBV9, the J gene TRBJ2-3; D perhaps matches TRBD1 (6 bases). Germline values: CDR1 SGDLS, CDR2 YYNGEE. V lost 0 bases, J lost 0 bases, and 11 bases lay in between. This CDR3 contains 16 residues. The CDR3 is CASSVVGTPSTDTQYF. The CDR3 bases are TGTGCCAGCAGCGTAGTTGGGACACCTAGCACAGATACGCAGTATTTT.

In this sample, this clone turned up a few times. The CDR3 protein is CSVEGGDGYTF. The CDR3 DNA reads as TGCAGCGTTGAAGGCGGGGATGGCTACACCTTC. V usage is TRBV29-1 and J usage is TRBJ1-2; D call uncertain. Trimming shortened V by 1 base and J by 6 bases, and 6 bases separated the two germline ends. Germline values: CDR1 SQVTM, CDR2 ANQGSEA. This CDR3 has 11 amino acids. Full variable domain (remainder filled in from reference TRBV29-1 and TRBJ1-2): SAVISQKPSRDICQRGTSLTIQCQVDSQVTMMFWYRQQPGQSLTLIATANQGSEATYESGFVIDKFPISRPNLTFSTLTVSNMSPEDSSIYLCSVEGGDGYTFGSGTRLTVV.

The table lists this clone with a few counts. The J gene is TRBJ1-1, the V gene TRBV2; D is possibly TRBD1 (5 bases). CDR1 SNHLY and CDR2 FYNNEI come from the germline V gene. The CDR3 runs 13 residues. Trimming took 4 bases from V and 0 from J, leaving 6 bases between them. The CDR3 nucleotides are TGTGCCAGCAGTGGACAGCTGAACACTGAAGCTTTCTTT. Translation gives CASSGQLNTEAFF.

The V call is TRBV4-2, the J call TRBJ2-1; 13 positions match TRBD2. Trimming removed 4 bases from V and 6 bases from J; junction bases left unmatched: 6. Looked up from germline, CDR1 is LGHNA and CDR2 is YNFKEQ. There are 16 residues in the CDR3. CDR3 sequence: CASSRRTSGRFNEQFF. The CDR3 region has the DNA TGTGCCAGCAGCCGGAGGACTAGCGGGAGATTCAATGAGCAGTTCTTC.

The chain joins TRBV6-5 to TRBJ2-3, with 7 bases that match TRBD2. This CDR3 has 15 amino acids. V trimming: 4 bases; J trimming: 9 bases; junction bases outside the gene matches: 13. Germline loops: CDR1 MNHEY, CDR2 SVGAGI. CDR3 DNA: TGTGCCAGCAGTTGGTTGACTAGCCCCCTAGGCACGCAGTATTTT. Encoded protein: CASSWLTSPLGTQYF.

The rearrangement uses TRBV5-1 and TRBJ1-1, with D maybe TRBD1 (6 bases). V gave up 4 bases and J gave up 2 bases, with 15 bases separating them. Per germline, CDR1 SGHRS and CDR2 YFSETQ. The CDR3 sequence is 15 residues long. The DNA for the CDR3 is TGCGCCAGCAGCCCCCAAGGACAGCCAAACACTGAAGCTTTCTTT. As protein: CASSPQGQPNTEAFF.

V usage is TRBV7-8 and J usage is TRBJ2-1, with TRBD1 identical over 8 bases. Trimming removed 7 bases from V and 6 bases from J; junction bases left unmatched: 11. Germline lookup yields CDR1 SGHVS and CDR2 FQNEAQ. The CDR3 is 15 amino acids. Here the CDR3 DNA reads TGTGCCAGCAACCGAGCCTCAACAGGGGGCAATGAGCAGTTCTTC. Translated: CASNRASTGGNEQFF.

V and J are TRBV7-2 and TRBJ1-5; D not certain. The V gene's germline CDR1 is SGHTA and CDR2 FQGNSA. The CDR3 runs to 13 residues. Trimming removed 3 bases at V and 7 bases at J, with 10 bases between. CDR3 sequence (DNA): TGTGCCAGCAGCTTTACTTCACTACAGCCCCAGCATTTT. Encoded protein: CASSFTSLQPQHF.

This clone has more than one count but fewer than ten. CDR3 sequence reads: CASSVALQGGGYTF. The DNA of the CDR3 is TGTGCCAGCAGCGTAGCTCTTCAGGGTGGAGGCTACACCTTC. The rearrangement links TRBV9 to TRBJ1-2; D is perhaps TRBD1 (5 bases). The germline V and J ends were trimmed by 0 bases and 8 bases, with 14 bases remaining between them. Germline V gene data show CDR1 as SGDLS and CDR2 as YYNGEE. The length of the CDR3 is 14 residues.

This chain uses TRBV4-3 with TRBJ2-1; TRBD2 is a possible D gene (5 bases). Germline V gives CDR1 LGHNA, CDR2 YSLEER. The CDR3 length is 13 residues. V lost 1 base and J lost 4, with 5 bases in between. The CDR3 nucleotides are TGCGCCAGCAGCCAAGCGGGGTACAATGAGCAGTTCTTC. This sequence encodes CASSQAGYNEQFF.

V usage is TRBV2 and J usage is TRBJ1-2; unclear D gene. This CDR3 is 12 amino acids long. Germline V lookup: CDR1 SNHLY, CDR2 FYNNEI. Trimming cost V 6 bases and J 6 bases, with 11 bases left between them. The CDR3 DNA is TGTGCCAGCAGGATTGGCTTCGATGGCTACACCTTC. Translated: CASRIGFDGYTF.

The chain links TRBV15 to TRBJ1-6, with unresolved D. V lost 1 base, J lost 3 bases, and 7 bases lay in between. The CDR3 is 15 residues long. Looked up from germline, CDR1 is LNHNV and CDR2 is YYDKDF (reference sequence). CDR3 in amino acids: CATSRGAVYNSPLHF. The CDR3 DNA is TGTGCCACCAGCAGAGGGGCCGTCTATAATTCACCCCTCCACTTT. Complete variable domain (other parts from reference TRBV15 and TRBJ1-6): DAMVIQNPRYQVTQFGKPVTLSCSQTLNHNVMYWYQQKSSQAPKLLFHYYDKDFNNEADTPDNFQSRRPNTSFCFLDIRSPGLGDTAMYLCATSRGAVYNSPLHFGNGTRLTVT.

The sample holds a few counts of this clone. V usage is TRBV5-1 and J usage is TRBJ2-6; TRBD1 is a possible D gene (6 bases). This CDR3 is 15 amino acids long. Trimming stripped 2 bases from V and 3 bases from J, with 9 bases between. Germline assignment: CDR1 SGHRS and CDR2 YFSETQ. The CDR3 is CASSLNRVGANVLTF. CDR3 sequence (DNA): TGCGCCAGCAGCTTAAACAGGGTTGGGGCCAACGTCCTGACTTTC.

V is TRBV27 and J is TRBJ2-7; TRBD1 might be the D (6 bases). The length of the CDR3 is 15 residues. Per the germline V gene, CDR1 is MNHEY and CDR2 is SMNVEV (reference sequence). The V end was cut by 5 bases, the J end by 2 bases, with 16 bases between. The CDR3 reads CASSLTPDRAYEQYF. In nucleotides, the CDR3 is TGTGCCAGCAGTCTCACCCCGGACAGAGCCTACGAGCAGTACTTC.

The chain recombines TRBV6-1 with TRBJ1-2; 9 bases match TRBD1. The CDR3 has 15 residues. V dropped 2 bases and J dropped 7; count of bases not matched to a gene: 8. The germline V gene has CDR1 MNHNS and CDR2 SASEGT. The CDR3 DNA sequence: TGTGCCAGCAGTGAACTCCCGGGACAGGGTTCTGGCTACACCTTC. Translated: CASSELPGQGSGYTF.

The chain carries TRBV4-3 and TRBJ2-3; perhaps TRBD1 as D (6 bases). Trimming stripped 2 bases from V and 6 bases from J, with 9 bases between. The CDR3 contains 13 residues. Germline CDR1 is LGHNA and CDR2 is YSLEER. CDR3 DNA sequence: TGCGCCAGCAGCCAACAGGGGAGTGATACGCAGTATTTT. It is translated as CASSQQGSDTQYF.

The chain carries TRBV10-3 and TRBJ1-1; D gene ambiguous. CDR3 length: 13 amino acids. V lost 0 bases, J lost 7 bases, and 9 bases lay in between. The germline CDR1 and CDR2 sequences are ENHRY and SYGVKD. The chain's CDR3 is CAISESPDFEAFF. The CDR3 DNA follows: TGTGCCATCAGTGAGTCTCCAGATTTTGAAGCTTTCTTT.

This chain connects TRBV6-4 to TRBJ2-2; D gene ambiguous. V was cut by 4 bases and J by 5 bases, with 8 bases left in between. Germline-derived CDR1 and CDR2 are MRHNA and SNTAGT. CDR3 length: 13 amino acids. The DNA for the CDR3 is TGTGCCAGCAGTGTCTCACTTACCGGGGAGCTGTTTTTT. Translation: CASSVSLTGELFF.

In this sample, this clone turned up once. The gene calls are TRBV4-1 and TRBJ2-2; 7 bases line up with TRBD2. Germline loops: CDR1 MGHRA, CDR2 YSYEKL. CDR3 length equals 15 residues. The trim removed 4 bases at V and 3 bases at J, leaving 5 bases unmatched. The CDR3 DNA follows: TGCGCCAGCAGCCTTCAGGGAGGGGACACCGGGGAGCTGTTTTTT. This gives the protein CASSLQGGDTGELFF.

This chain links TRBV6-5 with TRBJ2-4; weak D call: TRBD1 (7 bases). The V gene lost 4 bases and the J gene lost 8 bases, with 15 bases spanning the gap. From germline, CDR1 is MNHEY and CDR2 SVGAGI. This CDR3 contains 14 residues. The CDR3 reads CASSSGQAGYIQYF. The DNA of the CDR3 is TGTGCCAGCAGTTCCGGACAGGCGGGGTACATTCAGTACTTC.

The chain couples TRBV5-1 to TRBJ1-1; maybe TRBD1 (5 bases). Germline V gene data show CDR1 as SGHRS and CDR2 as YFSETQ. V was shortened by 4 bases and J by 0 bases, with 10 bases between the two germline ends. The CDR3 covers 14 residues. CDR3 sequence reads: CASSTGDMNTEAFF. For the CDR3, the DNA is TGCGCCAGCAGCACAGGAGATATGAACACTGAAGCTTTCTTT.